The sequence of this T cell receptor beta chain was determined in a study of blood T cells in healthy people across ages (dated by TCRdb to between 2014 and 2017). Notes on the research overall: In model experiments, template switching captured about one uniquely barcoded TCR beta cDNA molecule for every two T cells. To avoid experimental bias, donors of different ages were spread randomly across the sequencing lanes. The donors were split into four age groups: young (average 16 years), middle-aged (about 40), aged (approximately 59) and long-lived (approximately 80). Age-related changes in TCR beta repertoire diversity were measured in the study by deep sequencing normalized with unique cDNA molecular identifiers. Using the same blood draw, the study looked at two additional independent replicas of 1 million unique cDNA reads for two donors, one aged 18 to 30 and the other aged 80 or older. General findings and caveats noted by the study authors: The long-lived group showed more naive CD4+ T cells, fewer expanded clones and increased TCR diversity than the aged group, suggesting age selection. Observed TCR beta diversity per million T cells fell roughly linearly with age, and a significant reduction was already apparent by age roughly 40. A strong correlation was found between observed TCR beta diversity and the percentage of naive T cells measured by flow cytometry. Bulk unsorted PBMC profiling prevented conclusive comparison of naive and antigen-experienced compartments. The CMV infection status of donors was not known, potentially confounding age-related changes in expanded clonotypes. Estimates of total diversity from one million sequenced T cells were regarded as lower bounds and underestimates.

This clonotype turned up a few times. Its specific antigen is unknown. No much larger clone is present one base from it, and per-base qualities are unavailable. Library method: 5' RACE. For sequencing, an Illumina HiSeq 2500 was employed. The second PCR ran for roughly 7 to 11 cycles and used a J-beta primer mix along with a sample-barcoded 5' primer. A unique molecular identifier was introduced onto each TCR beta cDNA molecule by a template-switch 5' adaptor carrying 12 random nucleotides. Each sample yielded at least 2.5 million CDR3-containing paired-end reads. First-strand cDNA synthesis was performed from all RNA using the Mint cDNA synthesis kit, with priming by a TRBC-specific oligonucleotide. Following uracil-DNA glycosylase treatment, a first 18-cycle PCR with universal primers M1SS and BC2_uni_R was performed on all cDNA. Turning to the authors' computational methods: For normalization, 1 million high-quality reads, each with a distinct molecular identifier, were randomly selected from each sample. Instead of being binned into consensus sequences, reads with shared molecular identifiers were discarded. MiTCR, run with a Q25 quality threshold and the strictest error-elimination algorithm, handled CDR3 identification, clonotype clustering and error correction. A nonparametric unseen species model with Euler transformation was used to estimate lower-bound total TCR beta diversity. In TCRdb, the public reads were trimmed at Q25 with fastp and aligned with MiXCR, with productive beta chains retained. Rows with one shared CDR3 protein collapse into an entry with the most common genes and DNA. The V and J calls were not made by the authors but by TCRdb's processing. For this sample there are hundreds of thousands of distinct CDR3 sequences; around three fifths appear just once. The leading ten clones occupy 35% to 40% of the sample.

Reading the germline V gene gives CDR1 SGHDT and CDR2 YYEEEE. The CDR3 numbers 16 residues from cysteine through phenylalanine. Left in the record is the CDR3 DNA by itself, 48 bases read in frame from the first base. Relative to germline, V is 2 bases shorter and J is 3 bases shorter, with 15 bases between their ends. The donors were roughly 39 Caucasian individuals from Russia, aged roughly 6 to 90 years, who were systemically healthy. Roughly 10 milliliters of peripheral blood were drawn from each donor into EDTA-treated Vacutainer tubes. Ficoll-Paque density-gradient centrifugation was used to isolate PBMCs, with at least 6 million obtained per sample. Total RNA was extracted from PBMCs with Trizol reagent, with at least 6 micrograms obtained per sample. Naive CD45RAhigh/CD27high T cell percentages were measured by flow cytometry on a PBMC aliquot from every donor.

The specimen was blood. In this chain, TRBV5-6 is recombined with TRBJ2-1, with no confident D gene call. This TCR was sampled from a man aged 55 to 70 in good health. The CDR3 here reads CASSFGSDLLYNEQFF. In nucleotide form, the sequence is TGTGCCAGCAGCTTCGGGTCGGACCTTCTCTACAATGAGCAGTTCTTC.